This TCR beta chain was profiled in a study of vaccination and CD4 T cells after COVID-19. As for treatment: roughly 10-day PBMC culture with coronavirus spike peptide pools or control peptides (ViraFEST assay). Those CD4+ T cells from the unexposed donor predate the COVID-19 pandemic (2011-2018). This clonotype was picked up a small number of times. Antigen specificity is unknown. Sequence data for DNA of cultured CD4+ T cells were generated by the Oncomine TCR Beta short-read assay. It was from cultured CD4+ T cells that genomic DNA was extracted. TCRdb re-derived calls from the PCR reads in MiXCR, one entry per CDR3 protein. This table holds thousands of distinct CDR3 sequences, roughly 30% found once. The clonotype originates from a human donor in good health. Specimen: CD4+ T cells from blood, cultured in vitro.

The CDR3 nucleotides are TGTGCCAGCAGCTTGAGTTCCTCCGGGGAGCTGTTTTTT. This translates into CASSLSSSGELFF. The chain combines TRBV11-3 with TRBJ2-2; no clear D gene. V lost 3 bases and J 6 bases, leaving 8 bases between the germline ends. This CDR3 comprises 13 residues. Germline V gene data show CDR1 as SGHNT and CDR2 as YENEEA.